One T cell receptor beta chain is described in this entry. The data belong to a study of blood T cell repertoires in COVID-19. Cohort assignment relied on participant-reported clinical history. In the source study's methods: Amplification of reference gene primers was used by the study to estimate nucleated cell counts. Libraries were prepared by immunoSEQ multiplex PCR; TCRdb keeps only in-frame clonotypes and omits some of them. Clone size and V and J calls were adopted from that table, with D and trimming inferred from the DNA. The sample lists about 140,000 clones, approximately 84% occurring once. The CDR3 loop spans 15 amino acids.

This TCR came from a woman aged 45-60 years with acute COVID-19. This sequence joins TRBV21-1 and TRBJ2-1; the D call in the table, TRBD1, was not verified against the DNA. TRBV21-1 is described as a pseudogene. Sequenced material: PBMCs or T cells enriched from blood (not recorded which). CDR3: CASSKAYRSHNEQFF. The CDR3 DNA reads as TGTGCCAGCAGCAAAGCGTACAGGTCCCACAATGAGCAGTTCTTC.